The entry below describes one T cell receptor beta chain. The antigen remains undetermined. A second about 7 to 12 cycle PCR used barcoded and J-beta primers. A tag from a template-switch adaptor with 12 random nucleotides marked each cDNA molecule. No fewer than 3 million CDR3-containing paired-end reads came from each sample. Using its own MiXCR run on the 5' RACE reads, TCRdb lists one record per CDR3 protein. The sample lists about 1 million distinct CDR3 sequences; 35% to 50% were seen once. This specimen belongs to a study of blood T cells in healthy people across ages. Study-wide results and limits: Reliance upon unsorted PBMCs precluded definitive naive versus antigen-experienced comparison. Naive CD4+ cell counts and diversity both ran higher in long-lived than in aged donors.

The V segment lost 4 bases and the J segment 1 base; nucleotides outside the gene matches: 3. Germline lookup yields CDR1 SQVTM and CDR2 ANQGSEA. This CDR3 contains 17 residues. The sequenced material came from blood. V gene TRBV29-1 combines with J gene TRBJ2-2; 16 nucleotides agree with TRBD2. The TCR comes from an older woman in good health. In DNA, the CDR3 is TGCAGCGTTGCCGGGACTAGCGGGGGGGGGAACACCGGGGAGCTGTTTTTT. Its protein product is CSVAGTSGGGNTGELFF.